The clone carrying this T cell receptor beta chain was detected a few times. Its target is not known. After 5'RACE with constant-segment primers, TCR alpha and TCR beta cDNA libraries carrying sample barcodes and UMIs were obtained. TCRdb redid the calling of the 5' RACE reads with MiXCR, one entry per CDR3 protein. The sample records about 400,000 distinct CDR3 sequences, 23% being singletons. The sample belongs to a study of T-cell memory formation after mild COVID-19. Study conclusions and caveats: Whereas later expanders leaned CD4+, clones contracting day 15 to 85 showed a balanced CD4/CD8 makeup. Detection of some responders pre-infection suggested pre-existing cross-reactive memory T cells participated. The study found contracting CD4+ clones mainly in CM and EM and contracting CD8+ clones in EMRA.

V lost 3 bases and J lost 6, with 10 bases in between. The CDR3 consists of 13 residues. The germline V gene encodes CDR1 MNHEY and CDR2 SVGEGT. The TCR sequence derives from an adult woman who had mild COVID-19 (a few samples of this study predate the infection). Cell type and time point are not known. Sequenced input: PBMCs or a T cell subset sorted from them (not recorded which). J is TRBJ2-3 and V is TRBV6-2 or TRBV6-3; perhaps TRBD2 as D (6 bases). CDR3 residues: CASSYRGEDTQYF. The CDR3 DNA follows: TGTGCCAGCAGTTATCGCGGGGAGGATACGCAGTATTTT.